Following are 13 T cell receptor beta chains from one sample sequenced in a study of T cell changes during pregnancy in multiple sclerosis. The data were produced by immunoSEQ multiplex PCR, yet TCRdb's version contains in-frame clones alone and is incomplete. The sample has fewer than 140,000 clones; approximately 90% are singletons. Source: peripheral blood, taken after pregnancy. These receptors all come from a female donor with multiple sclerosis, enrolled in a pregnancy study.

The chain carries TRBV19 and TRBJ2-1, with 7 bases fitting TRBD2. V shed 3 bases, J shed 6 bases, and the junction held 14 bases outside the gene matches. There are 17 residues in the CDR3. CDR1 is LNHDA, CDR2 SQIVND, per germline (reference sequence). CDR3 protein: CASSMGREGLRGNEQFF. The CDR3 coding sequence is TGTGCCAGTAGTATGGGGAGGGAGGGCCTAAGAGGCAATGAGCAGTTCTTC. The whole variable domain, filled in from reference TRBV19 and TRBJ2-1, reads DGGITQSPKYLFRKEGQNVTLSCEQNLNHDAMYWYRQDPGQGLRLIYYSQIVNDFQKGDIAEGYSVSREKKESFPLTVTSAQKNPTAFYLCASSMGREGLRGNEQFFGPGTRLTVL.

This clone was recorded a few times. The V call is TRBV6-1, the J call TRBJ2-1; 9 positions match TRBD2. Germline V gene data show CDR1 as MNHNS and CDR2 as SASEGT. V gave up 1 base and J gave up 6 bases; unmatched junction bases: 10. CDR3 length: 17 amino acids. The CDR3 bases are TGTGCCAGCAGTGAAGATAGCGGGAGCCACCCAGCCAATGAGCAGTTCTTC. It codes for CASSEDSGSHPANEQFF.

This chain links TRBV5-6 with TRBJ1-1; D may be TRBD1 (6 bases). The CDR3 loop spans 15 amino acids. With 4 bases removed from V and 1 base from J, the gap between germline ends came to 14 bases. In germline, CDR1 is SGHDT, CDR2 YYEEEE. The CDR3 DNA sequence: TGTGCCAGCAGCCGTTTACAGGGCACGAACACTGAAGCTTTCTTT. This encodes CASSRLQGTNTEAFF.

This chain joins TRBV7-6 and TRBJ2-7; 11 nucleotides agree with TRBD2. The trim removed 4 bases at V and 0 bases at J, leaving 5 bases unmatched. The CDR3 has 16 residues. CDR1 and CDR2 (germline): SGHVS, FNYEAQ. As DNA, the CDR3 is TGTGCCAGCAGCTCGATAGCGGGAGGGTTCTCCTACGAGCAGTACTTC. Translation gives CASSSIAGGFSYEQYF.

The chain carries TRBV18 and TRBJ2-1; 13 nucleotides line up with TRBD2. The length of the CDR3 is 16 residues. V dropped 3 bases and J dropped 6; count of bases not matched to a gene: 5. The germline gives CDR1 KGHSH, CDR2 LQKENI. CDR3: CASSPGLAGVGNEQFF. The DNA of the CDR3 is TGTGCCAGCTCACCCGGACTAGCGGGAGTGGGCAATGAGCAGTTCTTC. The full variable domain, with the rest looked up from reference TRBV18 and TRBJ2-1, is NAGVMQNPRHLVRRRGQEARLRCSPMKGHSHVYWYRQLPEEGLKFMVYLQKENIIDESGMPKERFSAEFPKEGPSILRIQQVVRGDSAAYFCASSPGLAGVGNEQFFGPGTRLTVL.

The chain uses TRBV6-5 and TRBJ2-1; D call uncertain. The CDR3 consists of 13 residues. The germline gives CDR1 MNHEY, CDR2 SVGAGI. Trimming stripped 2 bases from V and 5 bases from J, with 7 bases between. CDR3 DNA sequence: TGTGCCAGCAGTTACGGAGCAAACAATGAGCAGTTCTTC. This translates into CASSYGANNEQFF.

The rearrangement joins TRBV6-1 to TRBJ1-3; 7 bases fit TRBD1. Germline trimming cut 4 bases from V and 0 bases from J; bases unmatched to any gene: 6. The CDR3 has 16 residues. Germline CDR1 is MNHNS and CDR2 is SASEGT. The CDR3 is CASSALGGASGNTIYF. As DNA, the CDR3 is TGTGCCAGCAGTGCTCTAGGGGGCGCCTCTGGAAACACCATATATTTT.

The genes are TRBV28 and TRBJ2-1, with 9 bases lining up with TRBD2. CDR1 and CDR2 (germline): MDHEN, SYDVKM. After removal of 6 bases from V and 3 bases from J, the junction contained 18 bases not matched to a gene. This CDR3 spans 19 amino acids. In DNA form, the CDR3 reads TGTGCCAGCAGCCGACCGGGACTAGCAAGTGGTGGAAACTACAATGAGCAGTTCTTC. It translates to CASSRPGLASGGNYNEQFF.

This clone was observed a single time. The chain joins TRBV7-3 to TRBJ1-1; 7 nucleotides match TRBD1. Germline loops: CDR1 SGHTA, CDR2 FQGTGA. The J segment lost 1 base and the V segment lost 3 bases, leaving 5 bases of the junction unmatched. This CDR3 has 15 residues. The CDR3 loop is CASSLSWTGNTEAFF. The CDR3 DNA follows: TGTGCCAGCAGCTTGAGCTGGACAGGGAACACTGAAGCTTTCTTT.

This chain joins TRBV14 and TRBJ2-1, with a tentative D call TRBD1 (6 bases). Germline CDR1 SGHDN, CDR2 FVKESK. The CDR3 consists of 16 residues. V lost 2 bases and J 0 bases, leaving 11 bases between the germline ends. The CDR3 coding sequence is TGTGCCAGCAGCCAACAACAGGGTTACTCCTACAATGAGCAGTTCTTC. Protein sequence: CASSQQQGYSYNEQFF.

The rearrangement uses TRBV28 and TRBJ2-2, with D possibly matching TRBD1 (6 bases). Deletions cut 6 bases from V and 1 base from J, with 12 bases between. The germline gives CDR1 MDHEN, CDR2 SYDVKM. There are 15 residues in the CDR3. Here the CDR3 DNA reads TGTGCCAGCAGATCGGACAGACTGAACACCGGGGAGCTGTTTTTT. Translated, it gives CASRSDRLNTGELFF.

This chain links TRBV5-1 with TRBJ2-7, with TRBD2 identical over 14 bases. Germline V gene sequence: CDR1 SGHRS, CDR2 YFSETQ. This CDR3 has 17 amino acids. After removal of 3 bases from V and 6 bases from J, the junction contained 11 bases not matched to a gene. The CDR3 protein is CASSSRLAGGPVFEQYF. The CDR3 DNA sequence: TGCGCCAGCAGCTCGAGACTAGCGGGAGGGCCTGTTTTCGAGCAGTACTTC.

V gene TRBV30 combines with J gene TRBJ2-5, with TRBD2 matching 14 bases. This CDR3 spans 24 amino acids. J lost 4 bases, V lost 1 base, and 29 bases had no gene match. Germline V CDR1 and CDR2: GTSNPN, SVGIG (reference sequence). CDR3 coding DNA: TGTGCCTGGAGTGATACACCGGGACAGGGGGCCGCGGGACTAGCGGGAGTTCGGTCAGAGACCCAGTACTTC. Its translation is CAWSDTPGQGAAGLAGVRSETQYF.